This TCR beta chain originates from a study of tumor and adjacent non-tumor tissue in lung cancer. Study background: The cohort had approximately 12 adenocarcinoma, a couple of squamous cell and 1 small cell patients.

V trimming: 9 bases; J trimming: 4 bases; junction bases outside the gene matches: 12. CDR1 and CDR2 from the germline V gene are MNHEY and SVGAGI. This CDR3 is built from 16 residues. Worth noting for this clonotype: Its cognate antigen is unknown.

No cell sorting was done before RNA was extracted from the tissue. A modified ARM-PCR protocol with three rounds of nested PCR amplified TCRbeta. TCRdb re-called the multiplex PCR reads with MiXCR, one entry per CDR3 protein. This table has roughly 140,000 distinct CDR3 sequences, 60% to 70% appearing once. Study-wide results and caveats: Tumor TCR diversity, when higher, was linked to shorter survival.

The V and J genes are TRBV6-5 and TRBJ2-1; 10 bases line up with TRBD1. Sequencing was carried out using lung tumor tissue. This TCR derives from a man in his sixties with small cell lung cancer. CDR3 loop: CARSRPGTGAYNEQFF. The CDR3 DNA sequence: TGTGCCAGGAGTAGACCCGGGACAGGGGCTTACAATGAGCAGTTCTTC.